This entry is about one TCR beta chain. The PBMCs were sourced from fresh peripheral blood (approximately 9.6 ml). This sample is drawn from a study of T cells in Graves' hyperthyroidism and ophthalmopathy. Study information: At the time of initial diagnosis and before any treatment, peripheral blood was collected.

TCR beta CDR3 regions were amplified from RNA transcripts. HTBI primers were the set used in a first-round RT-PCR of the TCR CDR3. Each CDR3 protein is one row after TCRdb ran MiXCR on the multiplex PCR reads. The sample carries roughly 330,000 distinct CDR3 sequences, about 15% recorded once. The ends were cut back, 6 bases at V and 4 bases at J, with 27 bases in the middle. The germline V gene has CDR1 DFQATT and CDR2 SNEGSKA (reference sequence). The CDR3 consists of 17 residues. This TCR derives from a man aged 30 to 45 with Graves' hyperthyroidism. Sequencing was carried out using blood. J is TRBJ2-5 and V is TRBV20-1; maybe TRBD1 (5 bases). CDR3 sequence (DNA): TGCAGTGCCCCCAGTCTAGGGGCAACAACCACCCGAGAGACCCAGTACTTC. As protein: CSAPSLGATTTRETQYF.